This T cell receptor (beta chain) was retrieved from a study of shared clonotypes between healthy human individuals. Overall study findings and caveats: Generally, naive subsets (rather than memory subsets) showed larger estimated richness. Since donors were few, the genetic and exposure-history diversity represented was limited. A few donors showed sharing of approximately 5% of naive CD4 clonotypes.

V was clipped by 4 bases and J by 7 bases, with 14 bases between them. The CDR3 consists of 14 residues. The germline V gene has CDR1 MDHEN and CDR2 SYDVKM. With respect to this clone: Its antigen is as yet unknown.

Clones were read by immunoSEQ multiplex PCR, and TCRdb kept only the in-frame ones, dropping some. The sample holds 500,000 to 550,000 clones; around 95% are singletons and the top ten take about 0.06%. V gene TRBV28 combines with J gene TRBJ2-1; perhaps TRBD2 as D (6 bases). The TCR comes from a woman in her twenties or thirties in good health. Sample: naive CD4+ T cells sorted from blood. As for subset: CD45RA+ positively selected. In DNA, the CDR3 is TGTGCCAGCAGTTCGGGGGACGGATTAAATGAGCAGTTCTTC. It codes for CASSSGDGLNEQFF. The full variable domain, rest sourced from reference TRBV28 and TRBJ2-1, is DVKVTQSSRYLVKRTGEKVFLECVQDMDHENMFWYRQDPGLGLRLIYFSYDVKMKEKGDIPEGYSVSREKKERFSLILESASTNQTSMYLCASSSGDGLNEQFFGPGTRLTVL.